The following is a T cell receptor (beta chain) sequence with its context. This sample stems from a study of blood T cell repertoires in COVID-19. Study-wide background: In each case, the material was cDNA or gDNA derived from T cells, B-cell-depleted T cells, or PBMCs.

Under the authors' procedure: Reference gene primer amplification yielded estimated nucleated cell counts. Sequencing used immunoSEQ multiplex PCR; TCRdb keeps in-frame clones, though not all of them. V and J calls and clone size come straight from that table; D and trimming were deduced from the DNA. The data hold fewer than 65,000 clones, with roughly 90% observed a single time. The germline V gene encodes CDR1 KGHSH and CDR2 LQKENI. V dropped 3 bases and J dropped 2 bases, with 17 bases sitting between them. This CDR3 is 17 amino acids long. The chain employs TRBV18 and TRBJ1-3; D may be TRBD1 (5 bases). Material for sequencing was peripheral blood. This receptor was taken from a human donor in a cohort sampled during active COVID-19. The CDR3 reads CASSPISAVQAGNTIYF. The DNA for the CDR3 is TGTGCCAGCTCACCGATAAGCGCCGTACAGGCTGGAAACACCATATATTTT.